This is a list of T cell receptor beta chains from one sample in a study of shared clonotypes between healthy human individuals. Assay used: immunoSEQ multiplex PCR; TCRdb lists only in-frame clones, some missing. Among about 960,000 clones listed, 76% were seen once. Material: memory CD4+ T cells sorted from blood. The receptors were sampled from a man aged 18 to 35 in good health. The CDR3 runs from the conserved cysteine through the conserved F or W. The D gene is left open where the match is weak. The size entry is marked missing in some rows and otherwise reads once, few, many or a size class.

d_call j_call clone_size v_call cdr3_aa cdr3_nt
. TRBJ1-1 . TRBV9 CASSGGGKRAFF TGTGCCAGCAGCGGAGGGGGGAAGAGAGCTTTCTTT
. TRBJ1-4 . TRBV7-2 CASSLGRAGNEKLFF TGTGCCAGCAGCTTAGGCCGGGCCGGGAATGAAAAACTGTTTTTT
TRBD1 TRBJ2-1 . TRBV28 CASEGQSYNEQFF TGTGCCAGCGAGGGACAGTCCTACAATGAGCAGTTCTTC
. TRBJ1-1 few TRBV29-1 CSVVRDGSRGAFF TGCAGCGTTGTGCGGGACGGATCTCGAGGAGCTTTCTTT
. TRBJ2-3 . TRBV18 CASSPTLSTDTQYF TGTGCCAGCTCACCCACCCTTAGCACAGATACGCAGTATTTT
. TRBJ1-1 . TRBV29-1 CSVELHSEAFF TGCAGCGTTGAGTTACATTCTGAAGCTTTCTTT
TRBD1 TRBJ1-2 . TRBV6-1 CASSIADRPNYGYTF TGTGCCAGCAGCATAGCGGACAGGCCTAACTATGGCTACACCTTC
. TRBJ2-5 . TRBV28 CASSSSGHMETQYF .
. TRBJ1-4 few TRBV30 CAWSGHGFGGELFF TGTGCCTGGAGTGGACATGGTTTTGGGGGGGAACTGTTTTTT
. TRBJ2-1 . TRBV7-2 CASSSGPGNEQFF TGTGCCAGCAGCTCAGGACCCGGCAATGAGCAGTTCTTC
TRBD1 TRBJ2-1 . TRBV6-6 CASSVTGGSYNEQFF TGTGCCAGCAGTGTGACAGGGGGCTCCTACAATGAGCAGTTCTTC
. TRBJ1-2 once TRBV18 CASSPGPKDYGYTF TGTGCCAGCTCACCGGGACCCAAAGACTATGGCTACACCTTC
. TRBJ2-3 . TRBV29-1 CSVDPGTDTQYF TGCAGCGTTGATCCGGGCACAGATACGCAGTATTTT
. TRBJ2-3 . TRBV7-9 CASSTRGASTDTQYF TGTGCCAGCAGCACAAGGGGGGCTAGCACAGATACGCAGTATTTT
TRBD1 TRBJ2-5 . TRBV6-1 CAGRQGGETQYF TGTGCCGGCAGACAGGGTGGAGAGACCCAGTACTTC
. TRBJ2-5 . TRBV5-1 CASSLMGYQETQYF TGCGCCAGCAGCTTGATGGGGTACCAAGAGACCCAGTACTTC
TRBD1 TRBJ1-5 . TRBV28 CASSGELTGKDQPQHF TGTGCCAGCAGCGGGGAATTGACAGGGAAGGATCAGCCCCAGCATTTT
TRBD1 TRBJ2-7 . TRBV7-3 CASSQGTARGYEQYF TGTGCCAGCAGCCAGGGGACAGCCAGGGGGTACGAGCAGTACTTC
. TRBJ1-1 . TRBV19 CASSIGTEAFF TGTGCCAGTAGTATCGGTACTGAAGCTTTCTTT
. TRBJ2-5 . TRBV4-1 CASSQALSLRGTSQETQYF TGCGCCAGCAGCCAAGCGCTTTCCCTACGGGGGACCTCCCAAGAGACCCAGTACTTC
. TRBJ2-3 . TRBV7-9 CASSYDSRADTQYF TGTGCCAGCAGCTACGATTCTAGGGCAGATACGCAGTATTTT
. TRBJ2-3 . TRBV28 CASSLGGPGDTQYF TGTGCCAGCAGTTTGGGTGGCCCCGGCGATACGCAGTATTTT
. TRBJ1-6 . TRBV7-9 CASSLNGPNRSPLHF TGTGCCAGCAGCTTAAACGGGCCTAATCGTTCACCCCTCCACTTT
. TRBJ1-2 few TRBV10-1 CASRGEGHNTNYGYTF TGCGCCAGCAGGGGGGAGGGACACAATACTAACTATGGCTACACCTTC
. TRBJ1-2 few TRBV4-3 CASSQDTQANYGYTF TGCGCCAGCAGCCAAGATACCCAGGCTAACTATGGCTACACCTTC
TRBD2 TRBJ2-2 . TRBV18 CASSPATSGSFSGELFF TGTGCCAGCTCACCAGCGACTAGCGGGAGTTTCTCCGGGGAGCTGTTTTTT
. TRBJ2-1 few TRBV2 CASSEQGTSAFNEQFF TGTGCCAGCAGTGAGCAGGGGACCTCTGCGTTCAATGAGCAGTTCTTC
. TRBJ2-7 . TRBV28 CASQGTYEQYF TGTGCCTCACAGGGAACCTACGAGCAGTACTTC
TRBD1 TRBJ2-2 . TRBV30 CAWRTGHNTGELFF TGTGCCTGGCGGACAGGCCACAACACCGGGGAGCTGTTTTTT
TRBD1 TRBJ2-2 . TRBV5-1 CASSPRQGKTGELFF TGCGCCAGCAGCCCGAGACAGGGAAAAACCGGGGAGCTGTTTTTT